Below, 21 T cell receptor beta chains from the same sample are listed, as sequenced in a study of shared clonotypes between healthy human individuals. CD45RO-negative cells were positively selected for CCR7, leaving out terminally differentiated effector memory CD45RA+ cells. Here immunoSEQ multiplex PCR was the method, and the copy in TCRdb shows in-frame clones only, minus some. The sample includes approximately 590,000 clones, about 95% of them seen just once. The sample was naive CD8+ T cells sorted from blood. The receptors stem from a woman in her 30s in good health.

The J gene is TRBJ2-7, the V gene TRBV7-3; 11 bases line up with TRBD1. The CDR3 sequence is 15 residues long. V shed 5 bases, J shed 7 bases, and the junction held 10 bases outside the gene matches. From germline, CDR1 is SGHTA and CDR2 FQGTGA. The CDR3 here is CASSPTGTGGQEQYF. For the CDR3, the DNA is TGTGCCAGCAGCCCTACCGGGACAGGGGGTCAGGAGCAGTACTTC. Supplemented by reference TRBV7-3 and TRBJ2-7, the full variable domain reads GAGVSQTPSNKVTEKGKYVELRCDPISGHTALYWYRQSLGQGPEFLIYFQGTGAADDSGLPNDRFFAVRPEGSVSTLKIQRTERGDSAVYLCASSPTGTGGQEQYFGPGTRLTVT.

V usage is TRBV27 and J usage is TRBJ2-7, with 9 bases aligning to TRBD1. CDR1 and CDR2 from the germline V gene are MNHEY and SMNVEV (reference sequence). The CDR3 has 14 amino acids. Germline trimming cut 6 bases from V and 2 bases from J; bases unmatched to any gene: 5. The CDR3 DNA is TGTGCCAGCAGACTGGGACAGGGCACCTACGAGCAGTACTTC. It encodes CASRLGQGTYEQYF.

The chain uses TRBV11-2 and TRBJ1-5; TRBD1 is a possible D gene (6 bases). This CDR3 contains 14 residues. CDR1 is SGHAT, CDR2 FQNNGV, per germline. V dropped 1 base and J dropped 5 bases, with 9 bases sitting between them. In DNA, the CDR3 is TGTGCCAGCAGCTTAGGACAGGCCTATCAGCCCCAGCATTTT. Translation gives CASSLGQAYQPQHF.

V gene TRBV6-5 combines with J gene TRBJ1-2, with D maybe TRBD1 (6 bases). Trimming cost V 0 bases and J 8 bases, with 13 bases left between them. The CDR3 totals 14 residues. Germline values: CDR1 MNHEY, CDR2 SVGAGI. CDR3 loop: CASSYSLGAHGYTF. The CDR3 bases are TGTGCCAGCAGTTACTCCCTGGGGGCACACGGCTACACCTTC.

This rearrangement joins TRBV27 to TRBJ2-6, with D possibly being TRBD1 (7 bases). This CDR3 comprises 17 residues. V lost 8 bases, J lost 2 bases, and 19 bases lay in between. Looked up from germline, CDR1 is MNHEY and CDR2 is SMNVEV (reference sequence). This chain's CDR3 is CASSGGGGETGANVLTF. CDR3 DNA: TGTGCCAGCTCCGGAGGGGGCGGGGAGACTGGGGCCAACGTCCTGACTTTC.

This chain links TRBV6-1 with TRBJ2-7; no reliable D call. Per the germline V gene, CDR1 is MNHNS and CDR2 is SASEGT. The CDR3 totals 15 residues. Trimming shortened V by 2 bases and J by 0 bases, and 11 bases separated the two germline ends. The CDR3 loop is CASSEFSTSSYEQYF. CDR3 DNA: TGTGCCAGCAGTGAATTTTCGACGAGCTCCTACGAGCAGTACTTC.

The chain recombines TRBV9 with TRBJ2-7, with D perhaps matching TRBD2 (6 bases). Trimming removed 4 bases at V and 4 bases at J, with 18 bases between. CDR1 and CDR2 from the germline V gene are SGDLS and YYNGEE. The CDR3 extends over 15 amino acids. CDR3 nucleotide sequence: TGTGCCAGCAGCTCCGGCGGAGGTAGCGGTTACGAGCAGTACTTC. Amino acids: CASSSGGGSGYEQYF.

CDR3 protein: CATDDLGTQYF. The CDR3 DNA reads as TGTGCCACCGACGACCTCGGTACGCAGTATTTT. The V call is TRBV19, the J call TRBJ2-3; no definite D call. This CDR3 comprises 11 residues. Germline V gene data show CDR1 as LNHDA and CDR2 as SQIVND (reference sequence). V lost 10 bases, J lost 8 bases, and 13 bases lay in between. Full variable domain (outside the CDR3, taken from reference TRBV19 and TRBJ2-3): DGGITQSPKYLFRKEGQNVTLSCEQNLNHDAMYWYRQDPGQGLRLIYYSQIVNDFQKGDIAEGYSVSREKKESFPLTVTSAQKNPTAFYLCATDDLGTQYFGPGTRLTVL.

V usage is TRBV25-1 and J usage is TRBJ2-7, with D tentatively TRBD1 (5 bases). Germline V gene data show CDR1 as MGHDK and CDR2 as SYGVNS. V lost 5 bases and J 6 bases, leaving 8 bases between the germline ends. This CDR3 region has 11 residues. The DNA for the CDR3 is TGTGCCAGCAGTCAGGGCCGCGAGCAGTACTTC. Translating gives CASSQGREQYF.

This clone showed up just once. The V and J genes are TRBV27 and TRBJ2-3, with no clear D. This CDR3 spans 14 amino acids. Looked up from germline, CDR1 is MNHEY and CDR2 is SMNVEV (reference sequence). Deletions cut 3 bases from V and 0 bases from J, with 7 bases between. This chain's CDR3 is CASSFLVSTDTQYF. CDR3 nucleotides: TGTGCCAGCAGTTTTCTGGTGAGCACAGATACGCAGTATTTT.

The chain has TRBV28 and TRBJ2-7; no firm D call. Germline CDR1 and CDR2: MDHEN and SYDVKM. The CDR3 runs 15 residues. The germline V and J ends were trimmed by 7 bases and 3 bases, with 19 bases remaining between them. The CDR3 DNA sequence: TGTGCCAGCAAGGCAGGCGTGAATCTCGTCTACGAGCAGTACTTC. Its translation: CASKAGVNLVYEQYF.

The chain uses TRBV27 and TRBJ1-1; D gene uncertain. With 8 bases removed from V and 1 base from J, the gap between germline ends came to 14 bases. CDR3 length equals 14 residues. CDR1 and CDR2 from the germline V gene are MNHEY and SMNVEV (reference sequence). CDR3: CASESGASNTEAFF. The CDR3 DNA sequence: TGTGCCAGCGAGTCCGGCGCCTCGAACACTGAAGCTTTCTTT.

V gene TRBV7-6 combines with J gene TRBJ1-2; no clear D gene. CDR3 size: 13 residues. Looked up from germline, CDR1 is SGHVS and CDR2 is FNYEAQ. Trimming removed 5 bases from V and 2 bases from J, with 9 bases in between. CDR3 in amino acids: CASSLTANYGYTF. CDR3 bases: TGTGCCAGCAGCCTTACAGCAAACTATGGCTACACCTTC.

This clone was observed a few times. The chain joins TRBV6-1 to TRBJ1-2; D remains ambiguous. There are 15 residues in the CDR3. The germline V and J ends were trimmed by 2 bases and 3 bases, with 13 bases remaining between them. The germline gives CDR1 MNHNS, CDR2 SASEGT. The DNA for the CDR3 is TGTGCCAGCAGTGAATTAGACCTCGGGGACTATGGCTACACCTTC. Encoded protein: CASSELDLGDYGYTF.

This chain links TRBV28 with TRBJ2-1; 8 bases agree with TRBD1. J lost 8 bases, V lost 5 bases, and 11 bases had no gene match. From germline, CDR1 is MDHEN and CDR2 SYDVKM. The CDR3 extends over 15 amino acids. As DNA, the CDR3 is TGTGCCAGCAGTCCAAGACAGGGGATGGTATATGAGCAGTTCTTC. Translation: CASSPRQGMVYEQFF. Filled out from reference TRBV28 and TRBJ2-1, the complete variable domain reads DVKVTQSSRYLVKRTGEKVFLECVQDMDHENMFWYRQDPGLGLRLIYFSYDVKMKEKGDIPEGYSVSREKKERFSLILESASTNQTSMYLCASSPRQGMVYEQFFGPGTRLTVL.

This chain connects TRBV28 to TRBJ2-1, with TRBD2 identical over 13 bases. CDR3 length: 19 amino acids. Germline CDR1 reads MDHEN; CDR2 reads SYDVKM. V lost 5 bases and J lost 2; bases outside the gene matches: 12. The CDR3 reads CASSIGSGLAGVAYNEQFF. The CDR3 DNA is TGTGCCAGCAGTATAGGGTCTGGACTAGCGGGAGTCGCCTACAATGAGCAGTTCTTC. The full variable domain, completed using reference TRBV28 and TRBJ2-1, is DVKVTQSSRYLVKRTGEKVFLECVQDMDHENMFWYRQDPGLGLRLIYFSYDVKMKEKGDIPEGYSVSREKKERFSLILESASTNQTSMYLCASSIGSGLAGVAYNEQFFGPGTRLTVL.

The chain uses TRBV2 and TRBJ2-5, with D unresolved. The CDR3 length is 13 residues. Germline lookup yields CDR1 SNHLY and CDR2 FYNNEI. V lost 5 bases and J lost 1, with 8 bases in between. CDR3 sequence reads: CASSRPIQETQYF. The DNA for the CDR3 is TGTGCCAGCAGTAGGCCTATCCAAGAGACCCAGTACTTC.

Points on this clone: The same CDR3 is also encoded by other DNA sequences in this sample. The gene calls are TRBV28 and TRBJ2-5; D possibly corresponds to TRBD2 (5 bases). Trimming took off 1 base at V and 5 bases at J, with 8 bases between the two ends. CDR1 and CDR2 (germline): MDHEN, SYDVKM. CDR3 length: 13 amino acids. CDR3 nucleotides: TGTGCCAGCAGTTTATATCGGAGGGAGACCCAGTACTTC. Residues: CASSLYRRETQYF.

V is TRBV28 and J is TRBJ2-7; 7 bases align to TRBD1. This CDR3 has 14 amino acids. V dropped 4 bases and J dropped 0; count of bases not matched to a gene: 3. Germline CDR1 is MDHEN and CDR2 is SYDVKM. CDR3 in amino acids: CASSWGQSSYEQYF. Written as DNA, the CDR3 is TGTGCCAGCAGTTGGGGACAGAGCTCCTACGAGCAGTACTTC.

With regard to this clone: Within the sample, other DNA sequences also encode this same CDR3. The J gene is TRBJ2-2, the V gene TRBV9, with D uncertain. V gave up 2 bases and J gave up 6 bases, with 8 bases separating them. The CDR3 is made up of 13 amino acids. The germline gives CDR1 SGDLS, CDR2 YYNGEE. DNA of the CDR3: TGTGCCAGCAGCGTCGATAACCCCGGGGAGCTGTTTTTT. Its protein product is CASSVDNPGELFF.

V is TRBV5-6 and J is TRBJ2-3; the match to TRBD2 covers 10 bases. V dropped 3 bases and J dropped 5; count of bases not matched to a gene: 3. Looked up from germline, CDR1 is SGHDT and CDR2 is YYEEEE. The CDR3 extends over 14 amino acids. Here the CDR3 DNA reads TGTGCCAGCAGCTCGCAGCGGGAGGGAGATACGCAGTATTTT. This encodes CASSSQREGDTQYF.